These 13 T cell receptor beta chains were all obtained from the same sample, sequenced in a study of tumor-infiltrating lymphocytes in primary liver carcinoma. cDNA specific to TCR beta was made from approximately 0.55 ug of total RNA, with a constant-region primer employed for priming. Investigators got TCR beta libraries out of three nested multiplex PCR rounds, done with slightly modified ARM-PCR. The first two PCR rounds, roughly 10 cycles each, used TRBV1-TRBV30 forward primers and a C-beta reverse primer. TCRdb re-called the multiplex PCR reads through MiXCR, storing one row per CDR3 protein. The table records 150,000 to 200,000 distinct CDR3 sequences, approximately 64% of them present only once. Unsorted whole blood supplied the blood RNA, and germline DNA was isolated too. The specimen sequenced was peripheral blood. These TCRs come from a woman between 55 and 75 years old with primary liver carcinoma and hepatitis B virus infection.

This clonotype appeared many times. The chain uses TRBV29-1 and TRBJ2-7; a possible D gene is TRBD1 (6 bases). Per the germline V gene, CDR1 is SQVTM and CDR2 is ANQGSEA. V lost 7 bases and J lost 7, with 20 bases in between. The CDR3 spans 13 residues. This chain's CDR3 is CSAERLQGKEQYF. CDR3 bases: TGCAGCGCGGAGCGACTGCAGGGGAAGGAGCAGTACTTC.

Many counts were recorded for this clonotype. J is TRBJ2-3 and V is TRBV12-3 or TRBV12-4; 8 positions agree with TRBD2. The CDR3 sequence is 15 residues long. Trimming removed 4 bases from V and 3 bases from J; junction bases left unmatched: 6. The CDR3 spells CASSSRGRRTDTQYF. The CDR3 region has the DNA TGTGCCAGCAGTTCCCGCGGGAGGAGAACAGATACGCAGTATTTT.

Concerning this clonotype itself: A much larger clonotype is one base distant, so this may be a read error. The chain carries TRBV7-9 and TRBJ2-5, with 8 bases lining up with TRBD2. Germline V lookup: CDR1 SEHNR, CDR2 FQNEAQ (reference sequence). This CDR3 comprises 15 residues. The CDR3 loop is CTGKSVSGAQETQYF. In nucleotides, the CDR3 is TGTACCGGCAAGTCGGTTAGCGGGGCGCAAGAGACCCAGTACTTC.

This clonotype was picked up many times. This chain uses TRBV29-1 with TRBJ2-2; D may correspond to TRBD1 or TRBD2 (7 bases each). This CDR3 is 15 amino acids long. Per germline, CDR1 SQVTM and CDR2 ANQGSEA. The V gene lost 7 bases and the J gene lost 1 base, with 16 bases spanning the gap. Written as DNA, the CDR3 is TGCAGCGCCGGCCAGGGGGGGGGGAACACCGGGGAGCTGTTTTTT. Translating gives CSAGQGGGNTGELFF.

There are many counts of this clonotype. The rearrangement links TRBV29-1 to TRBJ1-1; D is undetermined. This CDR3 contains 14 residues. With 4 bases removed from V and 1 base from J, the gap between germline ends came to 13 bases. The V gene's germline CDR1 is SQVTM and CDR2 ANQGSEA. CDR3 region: CSVVGGRGNTEAFF. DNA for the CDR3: TGCAGCGTTGTCGGAGGGCGGGGGAACACTGAAGCTTTCTTT.

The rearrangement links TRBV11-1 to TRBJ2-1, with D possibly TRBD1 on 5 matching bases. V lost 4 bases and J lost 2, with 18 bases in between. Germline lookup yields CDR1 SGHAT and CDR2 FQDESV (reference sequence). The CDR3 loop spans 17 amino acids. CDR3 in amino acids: CASSSRFRDKAYNEQFF. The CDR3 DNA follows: TGTGCCAGCAGCTCTAGGTTCAGGGATAAAGCCTACAATGAGCAGTTCTTC.

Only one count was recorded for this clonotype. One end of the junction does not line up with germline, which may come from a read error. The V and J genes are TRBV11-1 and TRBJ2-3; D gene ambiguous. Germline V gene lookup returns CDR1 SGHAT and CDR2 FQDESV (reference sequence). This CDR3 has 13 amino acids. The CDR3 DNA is TGTGCCAGCAACCCAAGCCGGATGCATACACAGTATTTT. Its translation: CASNPSRMHTQYF.

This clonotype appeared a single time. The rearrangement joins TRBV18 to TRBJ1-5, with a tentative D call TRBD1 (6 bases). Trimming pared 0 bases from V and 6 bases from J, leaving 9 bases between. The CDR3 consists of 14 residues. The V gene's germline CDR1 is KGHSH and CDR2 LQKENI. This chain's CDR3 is CASSPPGAGQPQHF. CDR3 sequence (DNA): TGTGCCAGCTCACCACCGGGGGCGGGTCAGCCCCAGCATTTT. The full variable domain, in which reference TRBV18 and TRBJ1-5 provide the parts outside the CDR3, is NAGVMQNPRHLVRRRGQEARLRCSPMKGHSHVYWYRQLPEEGLKFMVYLQKENIIDESGMPKERFSAEFPKEGPSILRIQQVVRGDSAAYFCASSPPGAGQPQHFGDGTRLSIL.

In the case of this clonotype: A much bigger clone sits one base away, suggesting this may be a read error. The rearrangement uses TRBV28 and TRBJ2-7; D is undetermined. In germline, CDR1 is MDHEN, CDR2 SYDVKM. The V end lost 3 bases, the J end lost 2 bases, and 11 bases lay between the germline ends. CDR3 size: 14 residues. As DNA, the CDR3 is TGTGCCAGCAGTTTGGCCCACAATACCTACGAGCAGTACTTC. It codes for CASSLAHNTYEQYF.

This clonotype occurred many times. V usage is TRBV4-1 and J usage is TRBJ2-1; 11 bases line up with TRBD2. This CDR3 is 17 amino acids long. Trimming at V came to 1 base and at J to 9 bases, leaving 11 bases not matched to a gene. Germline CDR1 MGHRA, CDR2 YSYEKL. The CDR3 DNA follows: TGCGCCAGCAGCCAAGGTAGCGGGAGGGCCGGGGCAAGTGAGCAGTTCTTC. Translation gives CASSQGSGRAGASEQFF.

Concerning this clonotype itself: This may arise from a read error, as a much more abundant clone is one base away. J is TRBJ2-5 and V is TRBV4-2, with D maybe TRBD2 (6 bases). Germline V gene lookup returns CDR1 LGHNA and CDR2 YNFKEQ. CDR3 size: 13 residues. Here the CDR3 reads CASSHGREESQYF. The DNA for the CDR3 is TGTGCCAGCAGCCACGGGCGGGAAGAGAGCCAGTACTTC.

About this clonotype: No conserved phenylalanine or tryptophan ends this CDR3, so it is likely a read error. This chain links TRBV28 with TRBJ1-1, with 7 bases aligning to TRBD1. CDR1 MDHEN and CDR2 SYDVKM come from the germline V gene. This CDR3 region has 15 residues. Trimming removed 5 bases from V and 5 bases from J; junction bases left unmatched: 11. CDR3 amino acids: CASSPPTGRRTEAFY. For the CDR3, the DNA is TGTGCCAGCAGTCCGCCGACAGGGAGGAGAACTGAAGCTTTCTAT.

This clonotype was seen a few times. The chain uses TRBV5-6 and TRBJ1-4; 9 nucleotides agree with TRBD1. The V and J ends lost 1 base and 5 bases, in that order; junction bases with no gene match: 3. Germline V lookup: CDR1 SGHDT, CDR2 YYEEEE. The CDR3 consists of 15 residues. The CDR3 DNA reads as TGTGCCAGCAGCTTGTCCGGGACAGGGAATGAAAAACTGTTTTTT. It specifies CASSLSGTGNEKLFF.